The clone carrying this T cell receptor (beta chain) was detected a few times. Its target is not known. TCR beta sequences were obtained from blood CD8+ and CD4+ T cells. Germline CDR1 reads MNHEY; CDR2 reads SVGEGT. The CDR3 spans 12 residues. Deletions cut 0 bases from V and 9 bases from J, with 6 bases between. The data were taken from a study of CD8 T cells in Susac syndrome. Study-wide context: When blood was drawn, the patients with Susac syndrome were therapy-naive, on corticosteroids, or on intravenous immunoglobulin alone.

RNA in amounts of roughly 0.5 to 1 ug was reverse transcribed with random hexamers. With immunoSEQ multiplex PCR, TCR beta CDR3 was amplified across 54 Vbeta and 13 Jbeta. From the immunoSEQ multiplex PCR reads, TCRdb called clonotypes with MiXCR, one entry per CDR3 protein. The sample has some 200,000 distinct CDR3 sequences; 90% to 95% are singletons. Study-level findings and limits: The study's TCR sequencing and HLA analysis covered a relatively small number of individuals, and the study acknowledged this.

This TCR was recovered from a human donor with Susac syndrome. Sequenced: CD4+ T cells from PBMCs. The chain uses TRBV6-2 or TRBV6-3 and TRBJ1-5, with D unresolved. CDR3 nucleotides: TGTGCCAGCAGTTACTCCGGTCGGCCCCAGCATTTT. Protein sequence: CASSYSGRPQHF.